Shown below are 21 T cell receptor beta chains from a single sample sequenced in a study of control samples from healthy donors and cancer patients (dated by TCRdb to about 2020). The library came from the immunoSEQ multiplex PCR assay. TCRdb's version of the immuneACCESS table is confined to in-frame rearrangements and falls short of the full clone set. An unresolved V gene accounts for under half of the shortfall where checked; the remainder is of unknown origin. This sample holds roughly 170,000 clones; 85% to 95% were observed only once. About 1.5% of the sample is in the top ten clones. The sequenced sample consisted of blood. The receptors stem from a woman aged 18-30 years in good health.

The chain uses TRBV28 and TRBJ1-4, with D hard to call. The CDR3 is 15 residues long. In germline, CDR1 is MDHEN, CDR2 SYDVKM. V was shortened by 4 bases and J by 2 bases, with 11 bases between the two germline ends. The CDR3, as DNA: TGTGCCAGCAGTTCGTTTCGGTATACTAATGAAAAACTGTTTTTT. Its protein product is CASSSFRYTNEKLFF.

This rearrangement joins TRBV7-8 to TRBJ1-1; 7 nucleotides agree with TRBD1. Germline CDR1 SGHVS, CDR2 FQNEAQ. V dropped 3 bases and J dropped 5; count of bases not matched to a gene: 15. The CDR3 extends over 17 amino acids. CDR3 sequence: CASSFPPRQGMGTEAFF. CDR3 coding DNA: TGTGCCAGCAGCTTCCCGCCCCGACAGGGTATGGGGACTGAAGCTTTCTTT.

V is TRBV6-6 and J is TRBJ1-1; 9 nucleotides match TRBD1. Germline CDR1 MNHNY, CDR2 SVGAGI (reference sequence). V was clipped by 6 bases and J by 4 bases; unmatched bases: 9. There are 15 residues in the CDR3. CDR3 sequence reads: CASRPPGQGVTEAFF. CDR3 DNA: TGTGCCAGCAGACCTCCGGGACAGGGTGTCACTGAAGCTTTCTTT.

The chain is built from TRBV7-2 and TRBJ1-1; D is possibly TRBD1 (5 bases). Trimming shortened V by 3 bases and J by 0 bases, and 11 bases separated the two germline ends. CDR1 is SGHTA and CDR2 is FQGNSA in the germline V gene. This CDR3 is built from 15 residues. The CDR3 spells CASSLGLTMNTEAFF. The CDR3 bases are TGTGCCAGCAGCTTGGGACTGACGATGAACACTGAAGCTTTCTTT.

The CDR3 sequence: CASSEAYEQYF. CDR3 sequence (DNA): TGTGCCAGCAGTGAGGCCTACGAGCAGTACTTC. The chain combines TRBV25-1 with TRBJ2-7; D is ambiguous. Trimming pared 3 bases from V and 2 bases from J, leaving 2 bases between. This CDR3 is 11 amino acids long. CDR1 MGHDK and CDR2 SYGVNS come from the germline V gene.

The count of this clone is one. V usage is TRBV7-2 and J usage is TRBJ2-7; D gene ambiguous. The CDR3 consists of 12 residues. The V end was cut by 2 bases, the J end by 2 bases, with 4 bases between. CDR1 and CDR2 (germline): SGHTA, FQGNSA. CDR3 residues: CASSLWPYEQYF. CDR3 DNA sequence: TGTGCCAGCAGCTTATGGCCCTACGAGCAGTACTTC. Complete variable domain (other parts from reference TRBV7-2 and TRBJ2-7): GAGVSQSPSNKVTEKGKDVELRCDPISGHTALYWYRQSLGQGLEFLIYFQGNSAPDKSGLPSDRFSAERTGGSVSTLTIQRTQQEDSAVYLCASSLWPYEQYFGPGTRLTVT.

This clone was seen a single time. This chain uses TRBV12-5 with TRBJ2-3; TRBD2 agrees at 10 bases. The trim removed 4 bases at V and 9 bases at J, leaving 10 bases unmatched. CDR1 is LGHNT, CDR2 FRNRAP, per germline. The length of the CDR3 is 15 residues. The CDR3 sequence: CASGSNSGRAGTQYF. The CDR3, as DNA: TGTGCTAGTGGTTCTAACAGCGGGAGGGCCGGCACGCAGTATTTT.

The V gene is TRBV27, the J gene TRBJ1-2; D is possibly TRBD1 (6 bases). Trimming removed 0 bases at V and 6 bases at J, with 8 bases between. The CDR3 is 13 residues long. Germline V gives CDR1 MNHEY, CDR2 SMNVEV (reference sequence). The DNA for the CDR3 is TGTGCCAGCAGTTTATCCTCAGGGGATGGCTACACCTTC. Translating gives CASSLSSGDGYTF.

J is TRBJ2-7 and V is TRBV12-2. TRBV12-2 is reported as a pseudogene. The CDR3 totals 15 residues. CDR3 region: CASRLGPGPSYEQYF. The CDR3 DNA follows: TGTGCAAGTCGCTTAGGTCCGGGACCGTCATACGAGCAGTACTTC.

The CDR3 loop reads CASSYSATGGRQPQHF. In DNA form, the CDR3 reads TGTGCCAGCAGTTATTCGGCTACAGGGGGGCGTCAGCCCCAGCATTTT. The V and J genes are TRBV6-5 and TRBJ1-5; the match to TRBD1 covers 8 bases. V dropped 3 bases and J dropped 6; count of bases not matched to a gene: 10. Germline V gives CDR1 MNHEY, CDR2 SVGAGI. CDR3 size: 16 residues.

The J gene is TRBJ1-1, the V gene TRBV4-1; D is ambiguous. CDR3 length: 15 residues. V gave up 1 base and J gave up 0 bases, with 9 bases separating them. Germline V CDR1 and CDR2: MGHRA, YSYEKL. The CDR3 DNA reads TGCGCCAGCAGCCAAGTCGGAAGCATGAACACTGAAGCTTTCTTT. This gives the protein CASSQVGSMNTEAFF.

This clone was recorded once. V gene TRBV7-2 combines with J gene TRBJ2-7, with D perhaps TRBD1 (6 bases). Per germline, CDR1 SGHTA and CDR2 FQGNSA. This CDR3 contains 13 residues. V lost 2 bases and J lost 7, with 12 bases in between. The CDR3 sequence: CASSLNRDKEQYF. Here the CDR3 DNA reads TGTGCCAGCAGCTTAAACCGGGACAAAGAGCAGTACTTC. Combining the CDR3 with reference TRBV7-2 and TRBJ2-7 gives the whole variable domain GAGVSQSPSNKVTEKGKDVELRCDPISGHTALYWYRQSLGQGLEFLIYFQGNSAPDKSGLPSDRFSAERTGGSVSTLTIQRTQQEDSAVYLCASSLNRDKEQYFGPGTRLTVT.

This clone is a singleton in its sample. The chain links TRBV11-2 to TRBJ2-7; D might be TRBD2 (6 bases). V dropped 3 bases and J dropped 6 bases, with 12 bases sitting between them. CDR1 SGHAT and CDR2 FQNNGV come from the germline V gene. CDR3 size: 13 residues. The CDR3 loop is CASSFRLGGEQYF. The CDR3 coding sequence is TGTGCCAGCAGCTTTAGACTAGGCGGCGAGCAGTACTTC.

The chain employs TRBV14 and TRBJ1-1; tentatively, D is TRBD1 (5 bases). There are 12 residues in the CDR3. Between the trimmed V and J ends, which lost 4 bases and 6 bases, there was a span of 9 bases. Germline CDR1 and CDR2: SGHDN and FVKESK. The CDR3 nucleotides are TGTGCCAGCAGCCTCCGAGGGGCTGAAGCTTTCTTT. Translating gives CASSLRGAEAFF. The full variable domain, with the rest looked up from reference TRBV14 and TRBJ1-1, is EAGVTQFPSHSVIEKGQTVTLRCDPISGHDNLYWYRRVMGKEIKFLLHFVKESKQDESGMPNNRFLAERTGGTYSTLKVQPAELEDSGVYFCASSLRGAEAFFGQGTRLTVV.

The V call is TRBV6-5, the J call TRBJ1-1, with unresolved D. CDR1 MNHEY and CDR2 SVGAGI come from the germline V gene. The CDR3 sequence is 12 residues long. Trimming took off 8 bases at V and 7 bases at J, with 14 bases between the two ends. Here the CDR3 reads CASEPSIGEAFF. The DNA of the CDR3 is TGTGCCAGCGAGCCCAGCATTGGTGAAGCTTTCTTT.

The DNA for the CDR3 is TGCGCCAGCAGCCAAGGTTCTAGCTTATACAATGAGCAGTTCTTC. This translates into CASSQGSSLYNEQFF. The J gene is TRBJ2-1, the V gene TRBV4-3, with D possibly being TRBD2 (5 bases). Trimming shortened V by 1 base and J by 4 bases, and 11 bases separated the two germline ends. Germline V CDR1 and CDR2: LGHNA, YSLEER. There are 15 residues in the CDR3.

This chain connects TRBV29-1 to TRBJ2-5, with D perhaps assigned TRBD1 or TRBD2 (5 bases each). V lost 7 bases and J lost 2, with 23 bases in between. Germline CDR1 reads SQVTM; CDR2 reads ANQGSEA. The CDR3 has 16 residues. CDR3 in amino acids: CSALDSVWGKQETQYF. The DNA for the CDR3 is TGCAGCGCCCTAGATTCTGTATGGGGGAAGCAAGAGACCCAGTACTTC.

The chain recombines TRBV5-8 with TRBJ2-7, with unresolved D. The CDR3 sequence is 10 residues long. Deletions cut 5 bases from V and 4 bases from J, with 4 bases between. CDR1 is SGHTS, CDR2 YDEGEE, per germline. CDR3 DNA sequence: TGTGCCAGCAGGCGATACGAGCAGTACTTC. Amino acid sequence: CASRRYEQYF. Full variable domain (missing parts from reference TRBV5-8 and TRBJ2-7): EAGVTQSPTHLIKTRGQQATLRCSPISGHTSVYWYQQALGLGLQFLLWYDEGEERNRGNFPPRFSGRQFPNYSSELNVNALELEDSALYLCASRRYEQYFGPGTRLTVT.

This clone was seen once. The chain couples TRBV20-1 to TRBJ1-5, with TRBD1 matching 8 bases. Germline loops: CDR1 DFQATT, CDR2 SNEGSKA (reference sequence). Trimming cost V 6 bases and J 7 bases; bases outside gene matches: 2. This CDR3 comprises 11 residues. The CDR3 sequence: CSATGGQPQHF. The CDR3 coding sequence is TGCAGTGCCACAGGGGGGCAGCCCCAGCATTTT.

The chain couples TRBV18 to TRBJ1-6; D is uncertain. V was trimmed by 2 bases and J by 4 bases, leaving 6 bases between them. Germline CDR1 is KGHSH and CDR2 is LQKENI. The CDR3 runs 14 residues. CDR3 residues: CASSPADYNSPLHF. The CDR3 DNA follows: TGTGCCAGCTCACCAGCAGATTATAATTCACCCCTCCACTTT.

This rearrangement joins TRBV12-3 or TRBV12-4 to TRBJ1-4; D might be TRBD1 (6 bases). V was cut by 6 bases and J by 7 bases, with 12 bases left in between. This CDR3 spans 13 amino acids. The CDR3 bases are TGTGCCAGCAGATTGACAGGAGGTGAAAAACTGTTTTTT. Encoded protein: CASRLTGGEKLFF.